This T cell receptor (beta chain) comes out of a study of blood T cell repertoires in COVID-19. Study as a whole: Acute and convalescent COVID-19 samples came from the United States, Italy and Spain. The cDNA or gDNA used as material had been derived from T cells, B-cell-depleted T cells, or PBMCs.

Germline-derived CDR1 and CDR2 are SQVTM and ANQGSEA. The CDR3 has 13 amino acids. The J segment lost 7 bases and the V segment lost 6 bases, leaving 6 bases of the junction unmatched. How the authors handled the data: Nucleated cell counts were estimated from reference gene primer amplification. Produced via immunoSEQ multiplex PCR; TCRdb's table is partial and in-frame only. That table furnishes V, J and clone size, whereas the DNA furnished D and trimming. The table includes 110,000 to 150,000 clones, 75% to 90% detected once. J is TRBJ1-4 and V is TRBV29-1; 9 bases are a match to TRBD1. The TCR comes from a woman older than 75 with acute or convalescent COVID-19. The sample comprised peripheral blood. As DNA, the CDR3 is TGCAGCGTGAGGACAGGGGCCGGTGAAAAACTGTTTTTT. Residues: CSVRTGAGEKLFF.